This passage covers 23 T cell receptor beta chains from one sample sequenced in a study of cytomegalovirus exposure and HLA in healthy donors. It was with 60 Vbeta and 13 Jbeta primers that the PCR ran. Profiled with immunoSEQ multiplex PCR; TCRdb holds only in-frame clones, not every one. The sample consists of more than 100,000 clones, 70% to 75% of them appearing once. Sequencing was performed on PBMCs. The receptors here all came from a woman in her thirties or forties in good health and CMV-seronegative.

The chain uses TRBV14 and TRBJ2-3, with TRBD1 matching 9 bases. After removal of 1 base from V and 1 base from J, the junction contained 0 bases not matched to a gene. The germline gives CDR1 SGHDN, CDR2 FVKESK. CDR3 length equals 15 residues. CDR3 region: CASSQGTGGTDTQYF. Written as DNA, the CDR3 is TGTGCCAGCAGCCAAGGGACAGGGGGCACAGATACGCAGTATTTT.

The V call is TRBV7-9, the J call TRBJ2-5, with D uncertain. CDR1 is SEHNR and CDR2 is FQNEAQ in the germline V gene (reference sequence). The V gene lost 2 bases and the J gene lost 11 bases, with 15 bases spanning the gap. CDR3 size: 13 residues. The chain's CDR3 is CASSLTPIAEQYF. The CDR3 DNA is TGTGCCAGCAGCTTAACCCCGATAGCAGAGCAGTACTTC. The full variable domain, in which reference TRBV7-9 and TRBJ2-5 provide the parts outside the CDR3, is DTGVSQNPRHKITKRGQNVTFRCDPISEHNRLYWYRQTLGQGPEFLTYFQNEAQLEKSRLLSDRFSAERPKGSFSTLEIQRTEQGDSAMYLCASSLTPIAEQYFGPGTRLLVL.

This CDR3 is CASSQGPLSQGMQYF. The CDR3 DNA reads as TGCGCCAGCAGCCAAGGACCTCTATCTCAGGGTATGCAGTATTTT. V and J are TRBV4-3 and TRBJ2-3, with a weak D call TRBD1 (5 bases). The CDR3 runs 15 residues. Germline CDR1 is LGHNA and CDR2 is YSLEER. The V gene lost 1 base and the J gene lost 11 bases, with 19 bases spanning the gap.

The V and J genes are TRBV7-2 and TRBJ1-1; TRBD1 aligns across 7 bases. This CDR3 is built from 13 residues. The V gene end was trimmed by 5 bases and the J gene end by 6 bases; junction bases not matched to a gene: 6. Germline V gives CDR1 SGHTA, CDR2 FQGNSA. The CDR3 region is CASSRGQSAEAFF. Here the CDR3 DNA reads TGTGCCAGCAGCAGGGGACAGTCCGCTGAAGCTTTCTTT. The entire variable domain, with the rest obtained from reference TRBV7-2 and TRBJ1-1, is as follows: GAGVSQSPSNKVTEKGKDVELRCDPISGHTALYWYRQSLGQGLEFLIYFQGNSAPDKSGLPSDRFSAERTGGSVSTLTIQRTQQEDSAVYLCASSRGQSAEAFFGQGTRLTVV.

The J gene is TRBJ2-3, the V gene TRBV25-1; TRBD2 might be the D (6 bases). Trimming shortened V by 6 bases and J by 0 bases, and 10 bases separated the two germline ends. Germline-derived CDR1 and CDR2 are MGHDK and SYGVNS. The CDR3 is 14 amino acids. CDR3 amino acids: CASRTGVSTDTQYF. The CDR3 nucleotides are TGTGCCAGCAGAACGGGGGTTAGCACAGATACGCAGTATTTT.

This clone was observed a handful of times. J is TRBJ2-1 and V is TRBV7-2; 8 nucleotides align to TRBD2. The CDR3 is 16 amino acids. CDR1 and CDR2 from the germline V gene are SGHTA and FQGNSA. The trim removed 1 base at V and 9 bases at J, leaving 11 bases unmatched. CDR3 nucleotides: TGTGCCAGCAGCTTAGGTACCGGGAGGGCCAATGGTGAGCAGTTCTTC. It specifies CASSLGTGRANGEQFF.

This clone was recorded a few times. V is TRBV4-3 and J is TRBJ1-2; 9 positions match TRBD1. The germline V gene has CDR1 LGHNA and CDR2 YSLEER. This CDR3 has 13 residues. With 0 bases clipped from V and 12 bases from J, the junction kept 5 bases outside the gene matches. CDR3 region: CASSQDRGQGNTF. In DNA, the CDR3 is TGCGCCAGCAGCCAAGATAGGGGACAGGGAAACACCTTC.

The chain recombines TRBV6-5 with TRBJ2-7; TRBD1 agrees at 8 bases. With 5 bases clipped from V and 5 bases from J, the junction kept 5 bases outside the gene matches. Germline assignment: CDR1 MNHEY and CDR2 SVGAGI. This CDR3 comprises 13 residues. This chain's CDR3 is CASSRDRLNEQYF. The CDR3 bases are TGTGCCAGCAGTCGGGACAGGTTGAACGAGCAGTACTTC.

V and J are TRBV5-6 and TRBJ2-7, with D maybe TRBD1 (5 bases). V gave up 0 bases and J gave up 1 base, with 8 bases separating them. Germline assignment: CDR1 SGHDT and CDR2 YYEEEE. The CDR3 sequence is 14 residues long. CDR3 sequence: CASSLDRPSYEQYF. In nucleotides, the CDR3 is TGTGCCAGCAGCTTGGACAGGCCTTCCTACGAGCAGTACTTC.

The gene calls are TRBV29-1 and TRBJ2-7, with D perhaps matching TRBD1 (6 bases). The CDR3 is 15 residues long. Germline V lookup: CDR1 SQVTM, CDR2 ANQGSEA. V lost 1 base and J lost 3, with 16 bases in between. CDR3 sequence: CSVEVPRDKNYEQYF. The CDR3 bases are TGCAGCGTTGAAGTTCCCCGGGACAAGAACTACGAGCAGTACTTC.

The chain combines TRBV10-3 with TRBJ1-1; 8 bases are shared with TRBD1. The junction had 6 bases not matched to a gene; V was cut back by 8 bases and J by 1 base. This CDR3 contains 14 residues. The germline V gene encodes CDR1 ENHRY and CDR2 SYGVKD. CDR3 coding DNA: TGTGCCATCGGGGGCGACAGGGGGAACACTGAAGCTTTCTTT. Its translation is CAIGGDRGNTEAFF.

The CDR3, as DNA: TGTGCCAGCAGCCAAGCACAGGGGGCAGGGAACACCGGGGAGCTGTTTTTT. This encodes CASSQAQGAGNTGELFF. V is TRBV4-2 and J is TRBJ2-2, with TRBD1 identical over 9 bases. In germline, CDR1 is LGHNA, CDR2 YNFKEQ. The CDR3 runs 17 residues. J lost 1 base, V lost 1 base, and 4 bases had no gene match.

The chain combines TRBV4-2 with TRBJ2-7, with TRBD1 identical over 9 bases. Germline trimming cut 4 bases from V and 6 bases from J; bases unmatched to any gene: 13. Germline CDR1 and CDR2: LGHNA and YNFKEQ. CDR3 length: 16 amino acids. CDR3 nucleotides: TGTGCCAGCAGCCGCAAAACCCCCGGACAGGGGACCGAGCAGTACTTC. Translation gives CASSRKTPGQGTEQYF.

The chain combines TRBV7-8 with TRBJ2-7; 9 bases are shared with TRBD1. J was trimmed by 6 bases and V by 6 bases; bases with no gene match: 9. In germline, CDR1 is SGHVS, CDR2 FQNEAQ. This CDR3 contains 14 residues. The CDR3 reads CASRMRQGESEQYF. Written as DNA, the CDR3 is TGTGCCAGCAGGATGCGACAGGGGGAAAGCGAGCAGTACTTC.

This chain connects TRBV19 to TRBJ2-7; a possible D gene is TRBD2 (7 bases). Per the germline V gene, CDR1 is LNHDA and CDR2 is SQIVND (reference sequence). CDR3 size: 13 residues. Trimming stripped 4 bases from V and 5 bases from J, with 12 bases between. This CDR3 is CASSTRGGNEQYF. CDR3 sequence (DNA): TGTGCCAGTAGTACCAGGGGAGGGAACGAGCAGTACTTC.

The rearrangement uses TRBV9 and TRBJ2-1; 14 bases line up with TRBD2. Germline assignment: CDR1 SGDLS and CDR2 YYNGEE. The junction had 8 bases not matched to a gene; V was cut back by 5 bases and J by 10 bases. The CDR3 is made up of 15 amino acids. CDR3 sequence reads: CASRAGLAGEGEQFF. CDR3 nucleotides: TGTGCCAGCAGAGCGGGACTAGCGGGAGAGGGAGAGCAGTTCTTC.

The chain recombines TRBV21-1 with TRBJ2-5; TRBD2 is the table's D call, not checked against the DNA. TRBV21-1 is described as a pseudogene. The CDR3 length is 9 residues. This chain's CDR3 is CASLHSSYF. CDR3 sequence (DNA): TGTGCCAGCCTGCATAGTTCGTACTTC.

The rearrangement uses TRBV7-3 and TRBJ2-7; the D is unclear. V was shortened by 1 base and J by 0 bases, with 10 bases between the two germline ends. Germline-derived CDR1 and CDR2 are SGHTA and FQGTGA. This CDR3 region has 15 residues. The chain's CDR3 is CASSLNDGGSYEQYF. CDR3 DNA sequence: TGTGCCAGCAGCTTAAATGATGGCGGCTCCTACGAGCAGTACTTC. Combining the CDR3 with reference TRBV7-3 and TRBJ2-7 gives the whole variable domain GAGVSQTPSNKVTEKGKYVELRCDPISGHTALYWYRQSLGQGPEFLIYFQGTGAADDSGLPNDRFFAVRPEGSVSTLKIQRTERGDSAVYLCASSLNDGGSYEQYFGPGTRLTVT.

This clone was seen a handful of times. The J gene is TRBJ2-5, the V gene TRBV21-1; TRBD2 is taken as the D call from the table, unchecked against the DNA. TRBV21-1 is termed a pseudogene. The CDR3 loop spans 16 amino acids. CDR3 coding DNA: TGTGCCAGCAGTCCCGGGGGGACTAGCGGACAAGAGACCCAGTACTTC. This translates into CASSPGGTSGQETQYF.

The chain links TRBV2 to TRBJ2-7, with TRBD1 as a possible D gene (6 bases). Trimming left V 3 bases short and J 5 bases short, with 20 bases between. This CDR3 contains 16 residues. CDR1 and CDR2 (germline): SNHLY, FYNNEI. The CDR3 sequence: CASSEGQVDQGHEQYF. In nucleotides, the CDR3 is TGTGCCAGCAGTGAGGGACAAGTGGACCAGGGACACGAGCAGTACTTC. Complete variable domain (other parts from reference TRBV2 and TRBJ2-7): EPEVTQTPSHQVTQMGQEVILRCVPISNHLYFYWYRQILGQKVEFLVSFYNNEISEKSEIFDDQFSVERPDGSNFTLKIRSTKLEDSAMYFCASSEGQVDQGHEQYFGPGTRLTVT.

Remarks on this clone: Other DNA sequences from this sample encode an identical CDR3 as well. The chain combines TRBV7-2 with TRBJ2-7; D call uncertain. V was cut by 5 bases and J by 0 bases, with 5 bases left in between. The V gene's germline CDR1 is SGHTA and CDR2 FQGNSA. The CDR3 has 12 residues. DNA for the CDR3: TGTGCCAGCAGCCTCAGCTCCTACGAGCAGTACTTC. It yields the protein CASSLSSYEQYF.

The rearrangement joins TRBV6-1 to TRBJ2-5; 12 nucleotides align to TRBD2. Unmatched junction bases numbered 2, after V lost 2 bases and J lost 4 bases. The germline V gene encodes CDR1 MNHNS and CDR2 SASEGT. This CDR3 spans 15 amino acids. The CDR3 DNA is TGTGCCAGCAGTGAACTAGCGGGGGGGACAGAGACCCAGTACTTC. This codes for CASSELAGGTETQYF.

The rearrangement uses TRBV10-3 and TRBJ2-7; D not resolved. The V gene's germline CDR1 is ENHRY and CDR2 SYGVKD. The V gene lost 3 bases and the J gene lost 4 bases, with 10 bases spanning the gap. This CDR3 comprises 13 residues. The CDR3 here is CAISDKAVYEQYF. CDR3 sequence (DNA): TGTGCCATCAGTGATAAGGCGGTGTACGAGCAGTACTTC.